This T cell receptor beta chain comes out of a study of shared clonotypes between healthy human individuals. Here immunoSEQ multiplex PCR was the method, and the copy in TCRdb shows in-frame clones only, minus some. The data show around 2.1 million clones, with 93% seen just once and 1.5% to 2% held by the top ten. The V end was cut by 5 bases, the J end by 8 bases, with 18 bases between. The CDR3 runs 14 residues. CDR1 and CDR2 from the germline V gene are SEHNR and FQNEAQ (reference sequence). Naivety among CD8 cells was defined by CD45RO negativity and positive CCR7 selection, thereby excluding terminally differentiated effector memory CD45RA+ cells.

The sequenced material came from naive CD8+ T cells from PBMCs. The rearrangement uses TRBV7-9 and TRBJ1-1; D unclear. The TCR sequence derives from a man between 18 and 29 years old in good health. Some clones in this sample may be carry-over from other donors' samples. The CDR3 coding sequence is TGTGCCAGCAGCCCTCGTGGGTCCAATTTCGAAGCTTTCTTT. Encoded protein: CASSPRGSNFEAFF.